Reported below is one T cell receptor beta chain. As processed by the authors: Estimated nucleated cell counts came from reference gene primer amplification. The assay was immunoSEQ multiplex PCR, and TCRdb's table has in-frame clones only and misses some. From that table come the V and J calls and clone size; the DNA was used to work out D and trimming. Here the sample spans about 210,000 clones, around 89% being singletons. The source of the sample is a study of blood T cell repertoires in COVID-19. Study summary: Material from acute and convalescent COVID-19 was sourced from the United States, Italy and Spain. Sources were T cells, B-cell-depleted T cells, or PBMCs; the material itself was cDNA or gDNA.

This CDR3 has 12 residues. Germline V gives CDR1 SGHTA, CDR2 FQGNSA. The V segment lost 6 bases and the J segment 9 bases; nucleotides outside the gene matches: 5. The chain combines TRBV7-2 with TRBJ2-1; 7 bases line up with TRBD2. The sequenced sample was peripheral blood. This sequence was found in a man aged 70 or older with acute or convalescent COVID-19. CDR3 residues: CASSRGESEQFF. The CDR3 DNA reads TGTGCCAGCAGTCGGGGGGAGAGTGAGCAGTTCTTC.